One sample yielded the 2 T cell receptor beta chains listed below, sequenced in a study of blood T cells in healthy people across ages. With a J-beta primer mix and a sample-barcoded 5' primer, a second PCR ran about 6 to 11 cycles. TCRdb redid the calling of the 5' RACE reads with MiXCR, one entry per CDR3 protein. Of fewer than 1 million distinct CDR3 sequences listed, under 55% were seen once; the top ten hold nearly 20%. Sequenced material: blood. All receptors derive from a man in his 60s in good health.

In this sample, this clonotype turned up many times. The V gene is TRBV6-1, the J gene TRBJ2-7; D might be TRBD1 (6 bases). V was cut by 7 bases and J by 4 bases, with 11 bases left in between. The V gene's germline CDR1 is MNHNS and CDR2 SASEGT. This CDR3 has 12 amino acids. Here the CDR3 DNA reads TGTGCCAGCATGCAACAGGGTTACGAGCAGTACTTC. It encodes CASMQQGYEQYF.

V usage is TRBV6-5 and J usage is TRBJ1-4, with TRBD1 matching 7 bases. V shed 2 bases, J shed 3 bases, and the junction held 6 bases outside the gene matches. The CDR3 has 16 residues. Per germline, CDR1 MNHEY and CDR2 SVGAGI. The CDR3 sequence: CASSYRGGLANEKLFF. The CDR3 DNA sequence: TGTGCCAGCAGTTACCGAGGGGGCCTGGCTAATGAAAAACTGTTTTTT.